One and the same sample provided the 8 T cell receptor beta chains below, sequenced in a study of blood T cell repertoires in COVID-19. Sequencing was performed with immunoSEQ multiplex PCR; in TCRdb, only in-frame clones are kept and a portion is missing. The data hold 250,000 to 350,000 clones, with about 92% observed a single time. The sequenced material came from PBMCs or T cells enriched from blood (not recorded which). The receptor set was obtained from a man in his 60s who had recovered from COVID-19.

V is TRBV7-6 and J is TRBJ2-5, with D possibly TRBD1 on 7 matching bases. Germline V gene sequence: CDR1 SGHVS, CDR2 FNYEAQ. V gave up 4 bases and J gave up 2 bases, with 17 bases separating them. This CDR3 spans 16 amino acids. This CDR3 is CASSSRLDREQETQYF. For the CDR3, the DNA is TGTGCCAGCAGCTCGAGACTAGACAGGGAGCAAGAGACCCAGTACTTC. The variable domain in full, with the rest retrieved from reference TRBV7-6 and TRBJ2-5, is GAGVSQSPRYKVTKRGQDVALRCDPISGHVSLYWYRQALGQGPEFLTYFNYEAQQDKSGLPNDRFSAERPEGSISTLTIQRTEQRDSAMYRCASSSRLDREQETQYFGPGTRLLVL.

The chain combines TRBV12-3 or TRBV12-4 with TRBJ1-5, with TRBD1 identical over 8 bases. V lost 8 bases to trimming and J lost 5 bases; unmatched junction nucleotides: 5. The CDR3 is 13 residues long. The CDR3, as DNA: TGTGCCAGCGGACAGGGCATTCATCAGCCCCAGCATTTT. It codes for CASGQGIHQPQHF.

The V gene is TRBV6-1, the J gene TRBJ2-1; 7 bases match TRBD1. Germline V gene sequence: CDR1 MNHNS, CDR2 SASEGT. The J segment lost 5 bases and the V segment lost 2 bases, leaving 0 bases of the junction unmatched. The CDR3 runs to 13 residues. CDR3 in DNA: TGTGCCAGCAGTGAAACAGGGGACAATGAGCAGTTCTTC. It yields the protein CASSETGDNEQFF.

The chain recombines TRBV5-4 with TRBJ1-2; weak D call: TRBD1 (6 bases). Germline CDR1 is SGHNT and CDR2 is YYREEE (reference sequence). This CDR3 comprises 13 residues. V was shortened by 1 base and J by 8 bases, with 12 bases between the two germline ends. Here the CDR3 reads CASSLRGARGYTF. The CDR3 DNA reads TGTGCCAGCAGCTTGCGGGGGGCTCGGGGCTACACCTTC. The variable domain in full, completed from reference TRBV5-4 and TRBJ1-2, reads ETGVTQSPTHLIKTRGQQVTLRCSSQSGHNTVSWYQQALGQGPQFIFQYYREEENGRGNFPPRFSGLQFPNYSSELNVNALELDDSALYLCASSLRGARGYTFGSGTRLTVV.

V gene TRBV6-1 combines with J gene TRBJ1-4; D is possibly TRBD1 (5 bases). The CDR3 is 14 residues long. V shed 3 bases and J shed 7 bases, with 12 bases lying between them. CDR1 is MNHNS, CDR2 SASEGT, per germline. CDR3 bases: TGTGCCAGCAGTGACCGGGGGGATCCTGAAAAACTGTTTTTT. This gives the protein CASSDRGDPEKLFF.

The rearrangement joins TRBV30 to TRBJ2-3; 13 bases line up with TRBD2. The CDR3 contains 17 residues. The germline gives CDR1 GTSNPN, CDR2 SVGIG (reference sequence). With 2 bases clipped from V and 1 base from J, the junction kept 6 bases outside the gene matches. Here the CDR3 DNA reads TGTGCCTGGAGTCACTGGACTAGCGGGAGTCGCACAGATACGCAGTATTTT. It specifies CAWSHWTSGSRTDTQYF.

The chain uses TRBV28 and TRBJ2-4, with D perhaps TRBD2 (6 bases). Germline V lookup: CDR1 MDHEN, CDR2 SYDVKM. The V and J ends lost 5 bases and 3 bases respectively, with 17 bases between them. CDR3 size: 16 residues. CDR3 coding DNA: TGTGCCAGCAGTAGCGGAGGGAGTAGAGGCAAAAACATTCAGTACTTC. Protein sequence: CASSSGGSRGKNIQYF.

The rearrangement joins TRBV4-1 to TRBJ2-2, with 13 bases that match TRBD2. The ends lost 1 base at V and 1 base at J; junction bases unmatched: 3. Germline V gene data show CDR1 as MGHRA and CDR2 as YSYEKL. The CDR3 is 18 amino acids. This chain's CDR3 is CASSQARLAGGNTGELFF. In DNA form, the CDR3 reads TGCGCCAGCAGCCAAGCGAGACTAGCGGGGGGGAACACCGGGGAGCTGTTTTTT.